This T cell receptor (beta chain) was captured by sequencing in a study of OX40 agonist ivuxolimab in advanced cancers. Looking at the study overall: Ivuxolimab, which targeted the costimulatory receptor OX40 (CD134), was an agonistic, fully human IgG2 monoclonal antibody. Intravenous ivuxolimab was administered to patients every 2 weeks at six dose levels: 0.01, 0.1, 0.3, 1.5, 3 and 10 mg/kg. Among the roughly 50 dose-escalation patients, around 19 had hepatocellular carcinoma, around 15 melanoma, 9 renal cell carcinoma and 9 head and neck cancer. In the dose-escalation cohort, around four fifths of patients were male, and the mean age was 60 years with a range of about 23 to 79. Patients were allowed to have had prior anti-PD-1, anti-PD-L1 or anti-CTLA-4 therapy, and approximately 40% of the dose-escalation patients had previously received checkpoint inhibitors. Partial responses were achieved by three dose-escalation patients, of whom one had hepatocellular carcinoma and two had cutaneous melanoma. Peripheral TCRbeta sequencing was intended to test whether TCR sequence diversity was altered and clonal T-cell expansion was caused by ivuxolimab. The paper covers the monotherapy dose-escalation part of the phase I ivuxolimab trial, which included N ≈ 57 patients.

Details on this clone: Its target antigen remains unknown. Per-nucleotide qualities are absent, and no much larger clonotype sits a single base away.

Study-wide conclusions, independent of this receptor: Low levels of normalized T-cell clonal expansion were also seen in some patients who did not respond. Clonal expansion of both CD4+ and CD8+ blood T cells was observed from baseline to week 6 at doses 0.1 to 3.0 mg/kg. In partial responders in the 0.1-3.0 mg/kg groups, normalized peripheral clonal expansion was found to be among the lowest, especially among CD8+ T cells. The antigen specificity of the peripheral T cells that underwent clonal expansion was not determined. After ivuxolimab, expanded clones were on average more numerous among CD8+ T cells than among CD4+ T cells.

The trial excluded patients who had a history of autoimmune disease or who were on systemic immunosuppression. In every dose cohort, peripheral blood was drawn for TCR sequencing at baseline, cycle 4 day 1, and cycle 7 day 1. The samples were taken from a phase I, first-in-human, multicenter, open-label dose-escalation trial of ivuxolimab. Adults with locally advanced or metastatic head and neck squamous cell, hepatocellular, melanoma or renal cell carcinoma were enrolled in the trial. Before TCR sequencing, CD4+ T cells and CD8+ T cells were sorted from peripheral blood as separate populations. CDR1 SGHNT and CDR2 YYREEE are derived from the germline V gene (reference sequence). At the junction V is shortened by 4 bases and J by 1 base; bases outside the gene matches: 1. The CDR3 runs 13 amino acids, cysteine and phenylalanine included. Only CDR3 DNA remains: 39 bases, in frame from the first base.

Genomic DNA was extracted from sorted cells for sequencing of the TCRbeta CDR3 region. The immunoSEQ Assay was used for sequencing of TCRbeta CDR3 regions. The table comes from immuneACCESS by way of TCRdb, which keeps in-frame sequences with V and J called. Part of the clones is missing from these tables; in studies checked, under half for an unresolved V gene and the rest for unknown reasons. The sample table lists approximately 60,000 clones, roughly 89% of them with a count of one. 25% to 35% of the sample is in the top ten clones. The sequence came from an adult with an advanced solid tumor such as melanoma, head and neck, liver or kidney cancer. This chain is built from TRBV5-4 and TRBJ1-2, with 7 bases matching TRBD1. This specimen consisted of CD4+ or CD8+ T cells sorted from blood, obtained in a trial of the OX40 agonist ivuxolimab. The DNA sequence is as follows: TGTGCCAGCAGCAGGGACAGTAACTATGGCTACACCTTC. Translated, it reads CASSRDSNYGYTF.